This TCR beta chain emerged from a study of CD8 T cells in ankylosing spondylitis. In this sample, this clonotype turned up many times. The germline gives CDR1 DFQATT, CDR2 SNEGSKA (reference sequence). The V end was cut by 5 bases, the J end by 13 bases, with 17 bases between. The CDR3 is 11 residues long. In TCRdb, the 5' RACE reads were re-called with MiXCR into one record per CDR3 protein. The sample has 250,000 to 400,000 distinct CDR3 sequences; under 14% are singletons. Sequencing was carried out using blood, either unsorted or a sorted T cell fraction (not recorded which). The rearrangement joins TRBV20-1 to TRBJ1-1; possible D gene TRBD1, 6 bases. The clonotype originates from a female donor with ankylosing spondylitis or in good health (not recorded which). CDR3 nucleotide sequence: TGCAGTGCTTCGAAGGGACATTCTGATTTCTTT. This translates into CSASKGHSDFF.